What follows are 6 T cell receptor beta chains derived from one specimen sequenced in a study of radiotherapy plus CTLA-4 blockade in lung cancer. Profiled with immunoSEQ multiplex PCR; TCRdb holds only in-frame clones, not every one. Among around 82,000 clones listed, roughly 80% were seen once. The starting material was peripheral blood, obtained from a patient treated with radiotherapy plus ipilimumab. The receptors stem from a human donor with non-small cell lung cancer who had stable disease on radiotherapy plus ipilimumab.

The chain carries TRBV6-5 and TRBJ2-3, with TRBD1 as a possible D gene (5 bases). The CDR3 is made up of 12 amino acids. Trimming took 5 bases from V and 6 from J, leaving 9 bases between them. CDR1 and CDR2 (germline): MNHEY, SVGAGI. CDR3 amino acids: CASSQAGDTQYF. CDR3 DNA: TGTGCCAGCAGTCAGGCAGGGGATACGCAGTATTTT.

There are a few counts of this clone. This rearrangement joins TRBV18 to TRBJ1-3; D remains unclear. CDR3 size: 13 residues. V lost 5 bases and J 2 bases, leaving 7 bases between the germline ends. Looked up from germline, CDR1 is KGHSH and CDR2 is LQKENI. CDR3 sequence reads: CASSFGTGNTIYF. The DNA of the CDR3 is TGTGCCAGCTCATTCGGGACTGGAAACACCATATATTTT.

The V call is TRBV5-4, the J call TRBJ1-6, with D possibly being TRBD1 (6 bases). The CDR3 covers 14 residues. Germline V gene lookup returns CDR1 SGHNT and CDR2 YYREEE (reference sequence). With 3 bases removed from V and 9 bases from J, the gap between germline ends came to 13 bases. CDR3 in amino acids: CASSSNRGGSPLHF. The CDR3 DNA reads as TGTGCCAGCAGCTCAAACAGAGGGGGTTCACCCCTCCACTTT.

This clone turned up a few times. The V call is TRBV30, the J call TRBJ2-3, with a tentative D call TRBD2 (5 bases). Trimming took 0 bases from V and 4 from J, leaving 14 bases between them. The germline V gene has CDR1 GTSNPN and CDR2 SVGIG (reference sequence). CDR3 length: 15 residues. This CDR3 is CAWSVGRRNSDTQYF. The CDR3 nucleotides are TGTGCCTGGAGTGTAGGCAGGAGGAACTCAGATACGCAGTATTTT.

The chain joins TRBV2 to TRBJ1-3; D not certain. V was shortened by 8 bases and J by 2 bases, with 13 bases between the two germline ends. CDR3 length: 14 amino acids. Looked up from germline, CDR1 is SNHLY and CDR2 is FYNNEI. DNA for the CDR3: TGTGCCAGCGCAACTGAGTCGGCTGGAAACACCATATATTTT. Its translation is CASATESAGNTIYF.

Regarding this clone: Mismatch with germline at one junction end may stem from a read error. The rearrangement uses TRBV4-1 and TRBJ1-4, with D unresolved. The CDR3 is made up of 16 amino acids. CDR1 and CDR2 (germline): MGHRA, YSYEKL. The CDR3 is CASSQEKGNTNEKLFF. The CDR3 coding sequence is TGCGCCAGCAGCCAAGAAAAAGGAAATACTAACGAAAAACTGTTTTTT.